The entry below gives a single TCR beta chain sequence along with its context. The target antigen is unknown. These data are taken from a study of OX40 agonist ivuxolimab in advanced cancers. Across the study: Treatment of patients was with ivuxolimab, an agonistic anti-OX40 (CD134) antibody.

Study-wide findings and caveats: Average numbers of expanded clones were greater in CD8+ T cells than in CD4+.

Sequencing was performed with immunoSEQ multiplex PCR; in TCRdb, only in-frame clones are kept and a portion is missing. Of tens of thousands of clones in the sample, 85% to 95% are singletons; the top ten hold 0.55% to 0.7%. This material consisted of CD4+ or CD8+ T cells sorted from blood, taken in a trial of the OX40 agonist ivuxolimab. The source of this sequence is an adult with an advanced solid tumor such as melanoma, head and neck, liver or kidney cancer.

In nucleotides, the CDR3 is TGTGCCAGCAGCTTAGGGGACGTGATTGGCTCCTACGAGCAGTACTTC. It yields the protein CASSLGDVIGSYEQYF. This chain links TRBV7-9 with TRBJ2-7, with D possibly being TRBD1 or TRBD2 (5 bases each). CDR3 length equals 16 residues. V lost 1 base and J 0 bases, leaving 13 bases between the germline ends. The germline CDR1 and CDR2 sequences are SEHNR and FQNEAQ (reference sequence).